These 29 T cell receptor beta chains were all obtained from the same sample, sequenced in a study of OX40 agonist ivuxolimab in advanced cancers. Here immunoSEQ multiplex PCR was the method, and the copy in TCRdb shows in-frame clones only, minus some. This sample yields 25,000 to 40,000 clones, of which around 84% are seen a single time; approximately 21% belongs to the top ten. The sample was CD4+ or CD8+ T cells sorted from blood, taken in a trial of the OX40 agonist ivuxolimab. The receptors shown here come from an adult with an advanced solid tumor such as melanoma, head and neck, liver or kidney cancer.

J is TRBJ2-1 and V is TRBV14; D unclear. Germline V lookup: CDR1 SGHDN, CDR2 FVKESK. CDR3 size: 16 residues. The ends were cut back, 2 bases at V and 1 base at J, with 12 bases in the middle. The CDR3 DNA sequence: TGTGCCAGCAGCCAATGGGCGATACTATCCTACAATGAGCAGTTCTTC. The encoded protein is CASSQWAILSYNEQFF.

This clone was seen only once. The CDR3 DNA sequence: TGTGCCAGCAGCCAATCCTTCGACAGGGACATTCCCTACGAGCAGTACTTC. Translating it yields CASSQSFDRDIPYEQYF. The chain combines TRBV16 with TRBJ2-7, with TRBD1 matching 7 bases. Germline lookup yields CDR1 KGHSY and CDR2 FQNENV. Trimming at V came to 0 bases and at J to 2 bases, leaving 10 bases not matched to a gene. The CDR3 runs to 17 residues.

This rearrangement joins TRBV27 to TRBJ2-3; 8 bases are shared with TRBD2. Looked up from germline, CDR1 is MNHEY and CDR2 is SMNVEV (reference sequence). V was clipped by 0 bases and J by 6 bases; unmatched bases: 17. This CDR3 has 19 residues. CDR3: CASSLSRGTSDVELDTQYF. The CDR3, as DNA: TGTGCCAGCAGTTTATCGCGGGGGACTAGTGACGTAGAATTGGATACGCAGTATTTT.

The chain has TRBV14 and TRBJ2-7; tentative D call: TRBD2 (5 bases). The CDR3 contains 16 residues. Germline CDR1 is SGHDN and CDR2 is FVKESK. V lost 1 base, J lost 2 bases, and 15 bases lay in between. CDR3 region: CASSQGLWTSTYEQYF. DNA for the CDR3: TGTGCCAGCAGCCAAGGACTCTGGACTTCCACCTACGAGCAGTACTTC.

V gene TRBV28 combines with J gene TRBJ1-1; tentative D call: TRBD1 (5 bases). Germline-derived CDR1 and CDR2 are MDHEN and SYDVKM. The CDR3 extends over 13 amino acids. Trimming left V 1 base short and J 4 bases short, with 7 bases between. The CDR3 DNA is TGTGCCAGCAGTTTATCGGGGGGCACTGAAGCTTTCTTT. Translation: CASSLSGGTEAFF.

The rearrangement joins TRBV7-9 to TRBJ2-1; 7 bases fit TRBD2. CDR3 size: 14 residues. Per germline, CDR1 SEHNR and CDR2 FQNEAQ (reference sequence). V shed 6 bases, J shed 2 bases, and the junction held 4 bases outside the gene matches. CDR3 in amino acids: CASRGRATYNEQFF. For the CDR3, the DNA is TGTGCCAGCAGGGGGAGGGCCACCTACAATGAGCAGTTCTTC.

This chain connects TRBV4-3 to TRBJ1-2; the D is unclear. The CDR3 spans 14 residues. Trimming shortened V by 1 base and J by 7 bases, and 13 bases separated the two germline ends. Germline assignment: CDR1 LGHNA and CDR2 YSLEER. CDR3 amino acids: CASSQVLGGGGYTF. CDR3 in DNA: TGCGCCAGCAGCCAAGTACTCGGAGGAGGTGGCTACACCTTC.

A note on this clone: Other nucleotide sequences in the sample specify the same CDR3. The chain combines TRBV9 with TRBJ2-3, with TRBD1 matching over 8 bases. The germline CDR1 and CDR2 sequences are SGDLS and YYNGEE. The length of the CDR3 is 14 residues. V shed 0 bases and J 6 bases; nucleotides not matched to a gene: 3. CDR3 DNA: TGTGCCAGCAGCGTAGCTTACAGGGGGGATACGCAGTATTTT. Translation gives CASSVAYRGDTQYF.

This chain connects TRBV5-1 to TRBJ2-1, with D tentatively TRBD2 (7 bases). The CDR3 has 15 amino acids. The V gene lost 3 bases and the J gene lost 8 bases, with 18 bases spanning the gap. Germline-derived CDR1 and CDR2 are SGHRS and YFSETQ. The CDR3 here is CASSSGDYQSDEQFF. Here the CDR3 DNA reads TGCGCCAGCAGCTCAGGGGACTACCAGTCGGATGAGCAGTTCTTC.

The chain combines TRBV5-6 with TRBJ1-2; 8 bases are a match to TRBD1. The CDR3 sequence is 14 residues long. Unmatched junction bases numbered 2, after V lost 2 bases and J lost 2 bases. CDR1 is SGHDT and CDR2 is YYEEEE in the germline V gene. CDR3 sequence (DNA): TGTGCCAGCAGCTTCTCAGGGGGCAACTATGGCTACACCTTC. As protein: CASSFSGGNYGYTF.

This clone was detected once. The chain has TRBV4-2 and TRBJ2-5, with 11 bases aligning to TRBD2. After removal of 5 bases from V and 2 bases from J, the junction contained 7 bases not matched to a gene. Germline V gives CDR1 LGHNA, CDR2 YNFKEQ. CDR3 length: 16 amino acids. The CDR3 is CASSYTTSGEQETQYF. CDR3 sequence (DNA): TGTGCCAGCAGCTACACGACTAGCGGGGAGCAAGAGACCCAGTACTTC.

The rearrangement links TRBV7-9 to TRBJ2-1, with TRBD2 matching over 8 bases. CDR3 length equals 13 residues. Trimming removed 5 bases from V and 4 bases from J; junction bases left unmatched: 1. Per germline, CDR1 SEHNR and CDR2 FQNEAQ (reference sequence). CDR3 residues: CASSPGGYNEQFF. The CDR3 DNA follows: TGTGCCAGCAGCCCGGGGGGGTACAATGAGCAGTTCTTC.

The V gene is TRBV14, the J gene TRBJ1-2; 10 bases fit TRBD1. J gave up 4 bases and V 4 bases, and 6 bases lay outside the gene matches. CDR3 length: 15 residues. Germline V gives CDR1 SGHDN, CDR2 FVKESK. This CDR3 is CASSPMTGGFYGYTF. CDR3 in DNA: TGTGCCAGCAGCCCCATGACAGGGGGCTTCTATGGCTACACCTTC.

As DNA, the CDR3 is TGTGCCTGGAGTAGGACGGTGAACACTGAAGCTTTCTTT. It is translated as CAWSRTVNTEAFF. This chain links TRBV30 with TRBJ1-1, with no clear D. The CDR3 extends over 13 amino acids. CDR1 and CDR2 from the germline V gene are GTSNPN and SVGIG (reference sequence). The V end lost 2 bases, the J end lost 0 bases, and 7 bases lay between the germline ends. Based on the CDR3 plus reference TRBV30 and TRBJ1-1, the full variable domain is SQTIHQWPATLVQPVGSPLSLECTVEGTSNPNLYWYRQAAGRGLQLLFYSVGIGQISSEVPQNLSASRPQDRQFILSSKKLLLSDSGFYLCAWSRTVNTEAFFGQGTRLTVV.

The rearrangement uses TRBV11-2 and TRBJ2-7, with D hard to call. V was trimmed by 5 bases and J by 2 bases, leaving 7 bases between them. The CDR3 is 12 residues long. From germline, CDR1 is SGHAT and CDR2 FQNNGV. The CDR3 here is CASSPPAYEQYF. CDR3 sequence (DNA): TGTGCCAGCAGCCCTCCCGCCTACGAGCAGTACTTC.

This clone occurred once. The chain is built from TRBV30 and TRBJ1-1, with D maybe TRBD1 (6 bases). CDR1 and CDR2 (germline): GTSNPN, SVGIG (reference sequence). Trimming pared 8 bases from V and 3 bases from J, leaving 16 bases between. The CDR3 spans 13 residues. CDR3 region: CAGYTEGDTEAFF. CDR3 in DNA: TGTGCCGGGTACACAGAGGGGGACACTGAAGCTTTCTTT.

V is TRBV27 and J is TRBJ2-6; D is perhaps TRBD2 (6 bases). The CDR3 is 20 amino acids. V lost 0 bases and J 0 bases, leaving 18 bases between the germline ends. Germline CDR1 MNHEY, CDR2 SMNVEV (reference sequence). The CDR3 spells CASSLSIRRGSLSGANVLTF. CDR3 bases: TGTGCCAGCAGTTTATCGATAAGGCGGGGATCCCTCTCTGGGGCCAACGTCCTGACTTTC.

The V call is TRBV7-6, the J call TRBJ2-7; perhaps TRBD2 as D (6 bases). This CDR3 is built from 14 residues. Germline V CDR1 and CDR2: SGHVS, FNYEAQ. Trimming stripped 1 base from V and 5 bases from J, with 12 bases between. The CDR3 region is CASSLVGREDEQYF. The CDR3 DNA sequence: TGTGCCAGCAGCTTAGTCGGGCGGGAAGACGAGCAGTACTTC.

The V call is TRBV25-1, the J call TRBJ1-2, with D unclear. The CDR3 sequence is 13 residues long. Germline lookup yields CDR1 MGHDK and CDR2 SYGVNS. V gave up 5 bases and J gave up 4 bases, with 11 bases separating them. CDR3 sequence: CASSPGVGYGYTF. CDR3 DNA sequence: TGTGCCAGCAGTCCCGGGGTCGGCTATGGCTACACCTTC.

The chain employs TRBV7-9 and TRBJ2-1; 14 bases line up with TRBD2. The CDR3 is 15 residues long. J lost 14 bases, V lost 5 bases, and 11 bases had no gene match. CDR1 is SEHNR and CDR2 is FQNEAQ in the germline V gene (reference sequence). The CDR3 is CASSGLTSGRAEEFF. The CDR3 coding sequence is TGTGCCAGCAGCGGACTGACTAGCGGGAGGGCCGAGGAGTTCTTC.

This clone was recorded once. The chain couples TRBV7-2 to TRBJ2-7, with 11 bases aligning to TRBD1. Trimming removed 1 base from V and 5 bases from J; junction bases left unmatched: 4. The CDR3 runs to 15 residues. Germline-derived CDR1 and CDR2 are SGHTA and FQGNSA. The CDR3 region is CASSLGDRGIHEQYF. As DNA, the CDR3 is TGTGCCAGCAGCTTAGGGGACAGGGGGATCCACGAGCAGTACTTC.

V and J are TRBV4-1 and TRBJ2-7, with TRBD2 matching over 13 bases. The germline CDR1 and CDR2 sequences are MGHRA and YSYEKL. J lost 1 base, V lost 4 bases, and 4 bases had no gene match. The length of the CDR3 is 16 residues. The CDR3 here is CASSRGLAGVSYEQYF. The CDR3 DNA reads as TGCGCCAGCAGCCGCGGACTAGCGGGAGTATCCTACGAGCAGTACTTC.

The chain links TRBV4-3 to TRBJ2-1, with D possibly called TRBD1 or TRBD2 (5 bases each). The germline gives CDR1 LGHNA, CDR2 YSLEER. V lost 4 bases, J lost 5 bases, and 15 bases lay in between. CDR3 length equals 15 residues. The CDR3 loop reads CASSRKGGTDNEQFF. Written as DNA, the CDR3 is TGCGCCAGCAGCCGAAAGGGTGGGACGGACAATGAGCAGTTCTTC.

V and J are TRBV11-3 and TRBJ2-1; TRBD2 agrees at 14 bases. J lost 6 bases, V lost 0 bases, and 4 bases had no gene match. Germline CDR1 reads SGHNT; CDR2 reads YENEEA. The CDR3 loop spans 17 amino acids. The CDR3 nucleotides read TGTGCCAGCAGCTTAGATCGACTAGCGGGGGGGCTCAATGAGCAGTTCTTC. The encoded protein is CASSLDRLAGGLNEQFF.

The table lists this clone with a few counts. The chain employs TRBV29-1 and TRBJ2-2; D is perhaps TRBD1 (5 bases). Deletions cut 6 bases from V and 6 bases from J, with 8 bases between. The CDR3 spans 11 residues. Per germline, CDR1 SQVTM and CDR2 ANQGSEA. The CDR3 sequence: CSVPGPGELFF. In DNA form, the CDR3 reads TGCAGCGTCCCAGGGCCCGGGGAGCTGTTTTTT.

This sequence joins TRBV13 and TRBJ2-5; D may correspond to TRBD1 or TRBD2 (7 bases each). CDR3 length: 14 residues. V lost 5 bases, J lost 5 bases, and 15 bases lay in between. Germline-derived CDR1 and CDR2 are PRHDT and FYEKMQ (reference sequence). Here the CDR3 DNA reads TGTGCCAGCAGCCGTGACAGGGAGGGGGAGACCCAGTACTTC. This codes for CASSRDREGETQYF. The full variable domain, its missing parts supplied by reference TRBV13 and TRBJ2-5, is AAGVIQSPRHLIKEKRETATLKCYPIPRHDTVYWYQQGPGQDPQFLISFYEKMQSDKGSIPDRFSAQQFSDYHSELNMSSLELGDSALYFCASSRDREGETQYFGPGTRLLVL.

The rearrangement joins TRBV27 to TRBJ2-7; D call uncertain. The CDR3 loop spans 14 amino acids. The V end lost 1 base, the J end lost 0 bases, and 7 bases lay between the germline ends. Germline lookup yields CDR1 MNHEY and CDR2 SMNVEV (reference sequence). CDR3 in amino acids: CASSLWKDSYEQYF. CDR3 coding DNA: TGTGCCAGCAGTTTATGGAAGGACTCCTACGAGCAGTACTTC.

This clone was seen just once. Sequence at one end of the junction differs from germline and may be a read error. The CDR3 DNA reads TGTGCCAGCACCTTAGACCTCCCCGGGGCTAGCGGGAGTCATGAGCAGTTCTTC. Amino acids: CASTLDLPGASGSHEQFF. This sequence joins TRBV13 and TRBJ2-1; TRBD2 aligns across 10 bases. CDR3 length: 18 residues. CDR1 PRHDT and CDR2 FYEKMQ come from the germline V gene (reference sequence).

The DNA of the CDR3 is TGTGCCAGCAGTCCGTTCCCCTTAGGCAGGGGGGGCTCCTACGAGCAGTACTTC. Translated, it gives CASSPFPLGRGGSYEQYF. The chain recombines TRBV2 with TRBJ2-7, with D perhaps TRBD1 or TRBD2 (7 bases each). Trimming cost V 5 bases and J 0 bases, with 23 bases left between them. The CDR3 runs 18 residues. Germline loops: CDR1 SNHLY, CDR2 FYNNEI.